Below, 15 T cell receptor beta chains from the same sample are listed, as sequenced in a study of beta chain features in type 1 diabetes. Their specific antigens are unknown. Points from the study as a whole: Type 1 diabetes patients showed a moderate but significant shortening of TCRB CDR3s in all four CD4+ subsets.

Investigators reverse transcribed all isolated RNA, so they sequenced expressed TCRB transcripts. Generated by immunoSEQ multiplex PCR, the TCRdb table keeps only in-frame clones and is missing some. The sample has under 300,000 clones; about a fifth are singletons. Specimen: naive CD4+ T cells from blood. The receptors originated from a woman between 40 and 55 years old with type 1 diabetes.

Only a few counts were recorded for this clone. This sequence joins TRBV10-3 and TRBJ1-2, with a possible D match to TRBD1 (6 bases). The CDR3 covers 12 residues. Trimming pared 5 bases from V and 6 bases from J, leaving 10 bases between. Germline loops: CDR1 ENHRY, CDR2 SYGVKD. The CDR3, as DNA: TGTGCCATCAGTTCAGGGGTTCATGGCTACACCTTC. The encoded protein is CAISSGVHGYTF.

The chain carries TRBV10-3 and TRBJ1-3; 8 bases align to TRBD1. Germline V CDR1 and CDR2: ENHRY, SYGVKD. The V and J ends lost 6 bases and 4 bases, in that order; junction bases with no gene match: 8. CDR3 length: 15 amino acids. For the CDR3, the DNA is TGTGCCATCAGGGTCGTGACAGGGGACGGAAACACCATATATTTT. This translates into CAIRVVTGDGNTIYF.

In its sample, this clone was seen a few times. V gene TRBV5-6 combines with J gene TRBJ2-2, with D unclear. Germline V gene sequence: CDR1 SGHDT, CDR2 YYEEEE. Trimming stripped 1 base from V and 4 bases from J, with 8 bases between. The CDR3 runs 14 residues. The CDR3 bases are TGTGCCAGCAGCTTGTACAGCCCCACCGGGGAGCTGTTTTTT. Its translation: CASSLYSPTGELFF.

The chain is built from TRBV23-1 and TRBJ2-5; D not resolved. TRBV23-1 qualifies as an ORF whose function is uncertain. Trimming stripped 4 bases from V and 3 bases from J, with 18 bases between. CDR3 length: 16 amino acids. This CDR3 reads CASSLPGVALEETQYF. The CDR3, as DNA: TGCGCCAGCAGTCTACCCGGAGTGGCGCTAGAAGAGACCCAGTACTTC.

The rearrangement joins TRBV18 to TRBJ2-7; tentatively, D is TRBD1 (6 bases). V was pared by 3 bases and J by 3 bases, with 21 bases between. CDR3 length: 17 residues. From germline, CDR1 is KGHSH and CDR2 LQKENI. CDR3 in DNA: TGTGCCAGCTCACCGACGGCTCCGGGACAAGATTTCTACGAGCAGTACTTC. It encodes CASSPTAPGQDFYEQYF.

This clone was counted only a few times. The chain couples TRBV5-1 to TRBJ2-7; TRBD1 matches at 7 bases. Germline assignment: CDR1 SGHRS and CDR2 YFSETQ. The CDR3 covers 13 residues. J was trimmed by 3 bases and V by 4 bases; bases with no gene match: 4. The CDR3 region is CASSTGQSYEQYF. CDR3 sequence (DNA): TGCGCCAGCAGCACGGGACAGAGCTACGAGCAGTACTTC.

The gene calls are TRBV9 and TRBJ1-6, with no clear D. The CDR3 contains 12 residues. The V end lost 3 bases, the J end lost 14 bases, and 12 bases lay between the germline ends. Germline V gene sequence: CDR1 SGDLS, CDR2 YYNGEE. The CDR3 DNA reads TGTGCCAGCAGCGGGGCGAGGGAAGCCCTCCACTTT. It encodes CASSGAREALHF.

The V call is TRBV7-9, the J call TRBJ2-1, with TRBD2 matching over 10 bases. The CDR3 totals 19 residues. Unmatched junction bases numbered 12, after V lost 4 bases and J lost 0 bases. The germline V gene encodes CDR1 SEHNR and CDR2 FQNEAQ (reference sequence). The CDR3 bases are TGTGCCAGCAGCTCCGAATGGACTAGCGGCGTCAGCTCCTACAATGAGCAGTTCTTC. Translation: CASSSEWTSGVSSYNEQFF.

There are a few counts of this clone. This chain links TRBV15 with TRBJ2-2, with no clear D. The CDR3 is 14 amino acids. Germline V gene lookup returns CDR1 LNHNV and CDR2 YYDKDF (reference sequence). V shed 6 bases and J shed 6 bases, with 14 bases lying between them. The CDR3 bases are TGTGCCACCAGTCGTATTATCTCAGCCGGGGAGCTGTTTTTT. Its translation is CATSRIISAGELFF.

This clone was detected only a few times. The chain uses TRBV4-1 and TRBJ2-1, with 9 bases matching TRBD1. With 0 bases clipped from V and 12 bases from J, the junction kept 0 bases outside the gene matches. Germline CDR1 MGHRA, CDR2 YSYEKL. This CDR3 region has 12 residues. The CDR3 DNA follows: TGCGCCAGCAGCCAAGAGGGACAGGGGCAGTTCTTC. This translates into CASSQEGQGQFF.

The chain has TRBV6-5 and TRBJ2-7, with 10 bases matching TRBD2. The germline V gene has CDR1 MNHEY and CDR2 SVGAGI. The V and J ends lost 5 bases and 6 bases, in that order; junction bases with no gene match: 7. This CDR3 has 14 residues. The CDR3 loop reads CASSHPSGRGEQYF. In DNA, the CDR3 is TGTGCCAGCAGTCACCCTAGCGGGAGAGGCGAGCAGTACTTC.

This chain links TRBV6-5 with TRBJ2-1, with D possibly matching TRBD1 (6 bases). V shed 5 bases and J shed 3 bases, with 11 bases lying between them. CDR3 length: 14 residues. CDR1 and CDR2 from the germline V gene are MNHEY and SVGAGI. As DNA, the CDR3 is TGTGCCAGCAGTGACCGGACAGTCTACAATGAGCAGTTCTTC. It encodes CASSDRTVYNEQFF.

This clone was counted a few times. The chain combines TRBV9 with TRBJ1-1; D is unclear. In germline, CDR1 is SGDLS, CDR2 YYNGEE. Trimming cost V 4 bases and J 4 bases, with 11 bases left between them. The CDR3 totals 13 residues. This CDR3 reads CASSPRRVTEAFF. CDR3 bases: TGTGCCAGCAGCCCTAGGCGAGTCACTGAAGCTTTCTTT.

The chain employs TRBV4-1 and TRBJ2-2; 7 bases map to TRBD1. Germline loops: CDR1 MGHRA, CDR2 YSYEKL. J gave up 1 base and V 4 bases, and 3 bases lay outside the gene matches. This CDR3 has 15 residues. The CDR3 nucleotides read TGCGCCAGCAGCCCCCGGGACAGGAACACCGGGGAGCTGTTTTTT. It encodes CASSPRDRNTGELFF.

The chain recombines TRBV29-1 with TRBJ2-1, with 7 bases fitting TRBD2. This CDR3 region has 15 residues. Germline CDR1 SQVTM, CDR2 ANQGSEA. Trimming at V came to 4 bases and at J to 3 bases, leaving 9 bases not matched to a gene. CDR3: CSVVDSQRGYNEQFF. CDR3 nucleotides: TGCAGCGTTGTAGATTCCCAGCGGGGCTACAATGAGCAGTTCTTC.